These 26 T cell receptor beta chains share one sample of origin, sequenced in a study of early T cells in non-severe SARS-CoV-2 infection. MiXCR, applied by TCRdb to the 5' RACE reads, yields one record per CDR3 protein. The sample holds tens of thousands of distinct CDR3 sequences; over 6.5% are singletons and the top ten take approximately 4.1%. The specimen sequenced was whole blood. The receptors stem from an adult who was a healthcare worker with PCR-confirmed SARS-CoV-2 infection or an uninfected control (not recorded which).

This clonotype ranks as medium-sized. The CDR3 is CASSQEYRDLYNEQFF. CDR3 nucleotides: TGTGCCAGCAGCCAAGAATACAGGGATTTATACAATGAGCAGTTCTTC. V is TRBV3-1 and J is TRBJ2-1; D possibly corresponds to TRBD1 (6 bases). Germline CDR1 LGHDT, CDR2 YNNKEL (reference sequence). With 0 bases removed from V and 4 bases from J, the gap between germline ends came to 13 bases. The CDR3 loop spans 16 amino acids.

This clonotype was detected ten times or more. The chain is built from TRBV28 and TRBJ2-3; 8 positions match TRBD2. Germline CDR1 MDHEN, CDR2 SYDVKM. This CDR3 contains 15 residues. V shed 6 bases and J 2 bases; nucleotides not matched to a gene: 7. The DNA for the CDR3 is TGTGCCAGCAGATTAACGGGACTAGTCACAGATACGCAGTATTTT. It codes for CASRLTGLVTDTQYF.

This clonotype was seen more than once but under ten times. The genes are TRBV10-3 and TRBJ1-6; D is undetermined. The CDR3 extends over 12 amino acids. Trimming shortened V by 3 bases and J by 6 bases, and 3 bases separated the two germline ends. From germline, CDR1 is ENHRY and CDR2 SYGVKD. The CDR3 here is CAISESNSPLHF. The CDR3 DNA reads TGTGCCATCAGTGAAAGTAATTCACCCCTCCACTTT.

This clonotype occurred many times. The V call is TRBV11-2, the J call TRBJ2-7, with 7 bases identical to TRBD2. Unmatched junction bases numbered 4, after V lost 0 bases and J lost 2 bases. Germline CDR1 is SGHAT and CDR2 is FQNNGV. The CDR3 has 15 residues. CDR3 in amino acids: CASSLDGLAAYEQYF. CDR3 nucleotide sequence: TGTGCCAGCAGCTTAGATGGGCTAGCGGCCTACGAGCAGTACTTC.

This chain uses TRBV12-3 or TRBV12-4 with TRBJ2-1; 9 bases align to TRBD1. CDR3 length: 16 residues. V lost 5 bases, J lost 3 bases, and 8 bases stayed unmatched. CDR3 sequence (DNA): TGTGCCAGCAGTGCATCCGGGACAGGGCTCTACAATGAGCAGTTCTTC. Its translation is CASSASGTGLYNEQFF.

This clonotype was seen only a few times. This chain connects TRBV10-3 to TRBJ2-7; 8 nucleotides line up with TRBD1. V dropped 6 bases and J dropped 0; count of bases not matched to a gene: 4. CDR3 length: 14 amino acids. CDR1 is ENHRY, CDR2 SYGVKD, per germline. The CDR3 region has the DNA TGTGCCATCAGGGCGACAGGGGTCTCCTACGAGCAGTACTTC. Amino acids: CAIRATGVSYEQYF.

The sample holds many counts of this clonotype. The chain uses TRBV6-1 and TRBJ1-5; D might be TRBD1 (5 bases). This CDR3 spans 14 amino acids. Trimming stripped 2 bases from V and 4 bases from J, with 9 bases between. Germline V gene data show CDR1 as MNHNS and CDR2 as SASEGT. The CDR3 is CASSERGTNQPQHF. CDR3 nucleotides: TGTGCCAGCAGTGAAAGAGGGACTAATCAGCCCCAGCATTTT.

This clonotype was detected a few times. The J gene is TRBJ2-1, the V gene TRBV10-2; D gene ambiguous. The CDR3 runs 12 residues. V was clipped by 3 bases and J by 10 bases, with 10 bases between them. The V gene's germline CDR1 is WSHSY and CDR2 SAAADI. CDR3 sequence: CASSEQSLEQFF. In DNA, the CDR3 is TGCGCCAGCAGTGAACAGAGTTTGGAGCAGTTCTTC.

The V gene is TRBV2, the J gene TRBJ2-7; TRBD2 might be the D (6 bases). V was cut by 3 bases and J by 4 bases, with 19 bases left in between. CDR3 length equals 16 residues. Germline CDR1 is SNHLY and CDR2 is FYNNEI. This chain's CDR3 is CASSEFQRGRSYEQYF. The CDR3 bases are TGTGCCAGCAGTGAGTTTCAACGAGGGAGGTCGTACGAGCAGTACTTC. The entire variable domain, with the rest obtained from reference TRBV2 and TRBJ2-7, is as follows: EPEVTQTPSHQVTQMGQEVILRCVPISNHLYFYWYRQILGQKVEFLVSFYNNEISEKSEIFDDQFSVERPDGSNFTLKIRSTKLEDSAMYFCASSEFQRGRSYEQYFGPGTRLTVT.

This clonotype appeared a few times. The chain carries TRBV6-2 or TRBV6-3 and TRBJ2-1; 7 bases line up with TRBD2. Germline CDR1 reads MNHEY; CDR2 reads SVGEGT. The V gene end was trimmed by 4 bases and the J gene end by 2 bases; junction bases not matched to a gene: 2. The CDR3 totals 14 residues. CDR3 in amino acids: CASSLAGTYNEQFF. The CDR3 nucleotides read TGTGCCAGCAGTTTAGCGGGCACCTACAATGAGCAGTTCTTC.

The sample holds a few counts of this clonotype. The genes are TRBV28 and TRBJ2-5; D unresolved. The CDR3 sequence is 15 residues long. The germline V gene encodes CDR1 MDHEN and CDR2 SYDVKM. V was shortened by 6 bases and J by 1 base, with 15 bases between the two germline ends. CDR3 loop: CASSRAAITQETQYF. As DNA, the CDR3 is TGTGCCAGCAGCCGAGCCGCAATTACCCAAGAGACCCAGTACTTC.

This clonotype was found a few times. This rearrangement joins TRBV29-1 to TRBJ1-3; D perhaps matches TRBD1 (6 bases). V lost 6 bases, J lost 4 bases, and 16 bases lay in between. Germline CDR1 SQVTM, CDR2 ANQGSEA. The CDR3 loop spans 14 amino acids. The DNA of the CDR3 is TGCAGCGTGGGTTCTACAGGGAGAGGAAACACCATATATTTT. Amino acids: CSVGSTGRGNTIYF.

The table lists this clonotype with many counts. V is TRBV5-1 and J is TRBJ2-1; possibly TRBD2 for D (5 bases). The V gene lost 1 base and the J gene lost 10 bases, with 12 bases spanning the gap. This CDR3 has 13 amino acids. CDR1 and CDR2 from the germline V gene are SGHRS and YFSETQ. The DNA for the CDR3 is TGCGCCAGCAGCTTGTCAGCGGCCGGGGAGCAGTTCTTC. It codes for CASSLSAAGEQFF.

This clonotype occurred many times. This rearrangement joins TRBV6-6 to TRBJ2-6; 8 positions agree with TRBD1. Losses at the gene ends were 5 bases for V and 0 bases for J; bases not matched to a gene: 3. The germline gives CDR1 MNHNY, CDR2 SVGAGI (reference sequence). The CDR3 is 16 residues long. CDR3 sequence: CASSRTGSSGANVLTF. CDR3 bases: TGTGCCAGCAGTCGGACAGGGAGCTCTGGGGCCAACGTCCTGACTTTC.

This clonotype was seen a handful of times. The chain carries TRBV12-3 or TRBV12-4 and TRBJ2-2, with a weak D call TRBD1 (6 bases). Trimming took off 4 bases at V and 1 base at J, with 10 bases between the two ends. There are 15 residues in the CDR3. CDR3 in DNA: TGTGCCAGCAGTTCCTCGACAGGGAACACCGGGGAGCTGTTTTTT. Encoded protein: CASSSSTGNTGELFF.

This clonotype was counted many times. The chain joins TRBV6-5 to TRBJ1-2; TRBD1 matches 11 bases. Trimming at V came to 8 bases and at J to 7 bases, leaving 6 bases not matched to a gene. The germline V gene encodes CDR1 MNHEY and CDR2 SVGAGI. CDR3 size: 13 residues. CDR3 protein: CASRFGTGGGYTF. In DNA, the CDR3 is TGTGCCAGCCGTTTTGGGACAGGGGGTGGCTACACCTTC.

J is TRBJ2-2 and V is TRBV12-3 or TRBV12-4, with D perhaps assigned TRBD1 or TRBD2 (5 bases each). The V end lost 6 bases, the J end lost 6 bases, and 20 bases lay between the germline ends. This CDR3 contains 16 residues. DNA of the CDR3: TGTGCCAGCAGCCGTCCGGGACCCGGAGGTCCCGGGGAGCTGTTTTTT. It encodes CASSRPGPGGPGELFF.

This clonotype has more than one count but fewer than ten. The genes are TRBV6-2 or TRBV6-3 and TRBJ2-7; 7 bases are a match to TRBD2. This CDR3 has 15 residues. V lost 8 bases, J lost 2 bases, and 12 bases stayed unmatched. The germline CDR1 and CDR2 sequences are MNHEY and SVGEGT. The CDR3 DNA reads TGTGCCAGCGGCAGGCCGGGAGGTTCGGCCTACGAGCAGTACTTC. Amino acid sequence: CASGRPGGSAYEQYF.

This clonotype was seen repeatedly, ten times or more. The chain has TRBV27 and TRBJ2-1, with 7 bases fitting TRBD2. V lost 3 bases and J lost 9; bases outside the gene matches: 8. Germline CDR1 MNHEY, CDR2 SMNVEV (reference sequence). The CDR3 is made up of 14 amino acids. CDR3 nucleotide sequence: TGTGCCAGCAGTTTGGAGGGAGGGCCTAGTGAGCAGTTCTTC. This encodes CASSLEGGPSEQFF.

At least ten counts were recorded for this clonotype. V gene TRBV15 combines with J gene TRBJ1-2, with D possibly TRBD1 on 5 matching bases. CDR3 length: 15 amino acids. V was pared by 1 base and J by 4 bases, with 13 bases between. From germline, CDR1 is LNHNV and CDR2 YYDKDF (reference sequence). In DNA form, the CDR3 reads TGTGCCACCAGCAGAGGGAGAGGGGAGGCCTATGGCTACACCTTC. It codes for CATSRGRGEAYGYTF.

In its sample, this clonotype was seen many times. The chain employs TRBV12-3 or TRBV12-4 and TRBJ1-1; TRBD1 aligns across 8 bases. V lost 6 bases and J lost 8; bases outside the gene matches: 5. CDR3 length equals 12 residues. The CDR3 reads CASSYTGGEAFF. As DNA, the CDR3 is TGTGCCAGCAGCTATACAGGGGGGGAAGCTTTCTTT.

Many counts were recorded for this clonotype. CDR3 amino acids: CASGFLAGGADTQYF. CDR3 nucleotides: TGTGCCAGCGGGTTCCTAGCGGGAGGGGCAGATACGCAGTATTTT. This chain joins TRBV27 and TRBJ2-3; 12 nucleotides line up with TRBD2. Unmatched junction bases numbered 7, after V lost 8 bases and J lost 4 bases. This CDR3 comprises 15 residues. Germline CDR1 and CDR2: MNHEY and SMNVEV (reference sequence).

This clonotype was picked up a small number of times. The chain links TRBV10-3 to TRBJ2-7; no definite D call. From germline, CDR1 is ENHRY and CDR2 SYGVKD. Trimming took 5 bases from V and 6 from J, leaving 11 bases between them. CDR3 length: 12 residues. The CDR3 DNA follows: TGTGCCATCAGTTCCGCGGCCCCCGAGCAGTACTTC. Encoded protein: CAISSAAPEQYF.

A few counts support this clonotype. The CDR3 here is CASSPGMPLYEQYF. DNA for the CDR3: TGTGCCAGCAGCCCTGGGATGCCCCTCTACGAGCAGTACTTC. V gene TRBV7-9 combines with J gene TRBJ2-7, with D uncertain. The CDR3 is 14 residues long. V was clipped by 5 bases and J by 3 bases, with 14 bases between them. Germline CDR1 and CDR2: SEHNR and FQNEAQ (reference sequence).

The rearrangement joins TRBV6-5 to TRBJ2-3; weak D call: TRBD1 (6 bases). CDR3 length equals 15 residues. With 2 bases removed from V and 4 bases from J, the gap between germline ends came to 13 bases. The germline CDR1 and CDR2 sequences are MNHEY and SVGAGI. The CDR3 DNA sequence: TGTGCCAGCAGTTACCGACAGGCGCACCCAGATACGCAGTATTTT. This codes for CASSYRQAHPDTQYF.

Ten or more counts support this clonotype. The V and J genes are TRBV10-3 and TRBJ2-1, with 9 bases identical to TRBD2. Germline V gene lookup returns CDR1 ENHRY and CDR2 SYGVKD. The V segment lost 3 bases and the J segment 6 bases; nucleotides outside the gene matches: 3. The CDR3 covers 14 residues. DNA of the CDR3: TGTGCCATCAGTGATACGACTAGCGGCAATGAGCAGTTCTTC. Protein: CAISDTTSGNEQFF.